This TCR beta chain originates from a study of blood T cell repertoires in COVID-19. The overall study: Acute and convalescent COVID-19 samples came from the United States, Italy and Spain. PBMCs, B-cell-depleted T cells, or T cells provided the cDNA or gDNA that made up the material.

Germline CDR1 reads SGHRS; CDR2 reads YFSETQ. The V gene end was trimmed by 2 bases and the J gene end by 0 bases; junction bases not matched to a gene: 1. The CDR3 is 15 amino acids. This clone was observed once. Here immunoSEQ multiplex PCR was the method, and the copy in TCRdb shows in-frame clones only, minus some. The table records over 140,000 clones, 76% of them present only once. Sequencing input: peripheral blood. The sequence was obtained from a woman older than 75 with active or convalescent COVID-19. This chain links TRBV5-1 with TRBJ2-2, with 7 nucleotides matching TRBD1. The CDR3 spells CASSLQGPNTGELFF. CDR3 nucleotide sequence: TGCGCCAGCAGCTTACAGGGGCCGAACACCGGGGAGCTGTTTTTT.